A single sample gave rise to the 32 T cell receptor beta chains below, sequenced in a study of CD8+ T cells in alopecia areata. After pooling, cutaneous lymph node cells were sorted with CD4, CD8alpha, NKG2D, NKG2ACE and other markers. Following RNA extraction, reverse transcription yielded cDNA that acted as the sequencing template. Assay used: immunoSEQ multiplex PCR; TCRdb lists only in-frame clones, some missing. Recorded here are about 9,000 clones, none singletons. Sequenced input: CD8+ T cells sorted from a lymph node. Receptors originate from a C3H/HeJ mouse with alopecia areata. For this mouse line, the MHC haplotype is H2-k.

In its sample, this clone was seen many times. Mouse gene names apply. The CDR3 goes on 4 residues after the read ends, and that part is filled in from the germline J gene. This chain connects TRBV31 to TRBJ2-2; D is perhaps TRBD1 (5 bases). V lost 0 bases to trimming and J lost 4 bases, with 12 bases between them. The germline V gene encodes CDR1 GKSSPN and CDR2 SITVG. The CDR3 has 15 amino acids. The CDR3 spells CAWSLEQGRTGQLYF. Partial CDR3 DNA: TGTGCCTGGAGTCTAGAGCAGGGCCGCACCGGG.

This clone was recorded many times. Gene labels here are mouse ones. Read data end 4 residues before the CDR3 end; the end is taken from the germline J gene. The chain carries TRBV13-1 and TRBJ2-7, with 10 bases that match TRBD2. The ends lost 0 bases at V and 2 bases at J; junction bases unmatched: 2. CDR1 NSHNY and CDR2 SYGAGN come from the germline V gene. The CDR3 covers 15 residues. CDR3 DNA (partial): TGTGCCAGCAGTGATGCAACTGGGGGGGCCTAT. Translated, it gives CASSDATGGAY. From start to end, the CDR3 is CASSDATGGAYEQYF.

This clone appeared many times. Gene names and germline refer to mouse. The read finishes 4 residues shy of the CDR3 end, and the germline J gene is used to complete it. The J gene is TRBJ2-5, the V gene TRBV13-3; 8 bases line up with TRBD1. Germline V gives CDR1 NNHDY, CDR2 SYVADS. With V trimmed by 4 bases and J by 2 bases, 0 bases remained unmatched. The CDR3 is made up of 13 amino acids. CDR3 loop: CASSTGGQDTQYF. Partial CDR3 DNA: TGTGCCAGCAGTACAGGGGGCCAAGAC.

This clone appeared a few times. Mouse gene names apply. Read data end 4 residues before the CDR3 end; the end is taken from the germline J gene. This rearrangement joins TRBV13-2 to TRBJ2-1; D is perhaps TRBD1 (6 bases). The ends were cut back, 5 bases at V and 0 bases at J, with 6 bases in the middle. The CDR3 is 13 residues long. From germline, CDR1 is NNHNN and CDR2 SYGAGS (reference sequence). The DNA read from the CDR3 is TGTGCCAGCGGGGACAGTAACTATGCT. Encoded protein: CASGDSNYA. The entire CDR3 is CASGDSNYAEQFF.

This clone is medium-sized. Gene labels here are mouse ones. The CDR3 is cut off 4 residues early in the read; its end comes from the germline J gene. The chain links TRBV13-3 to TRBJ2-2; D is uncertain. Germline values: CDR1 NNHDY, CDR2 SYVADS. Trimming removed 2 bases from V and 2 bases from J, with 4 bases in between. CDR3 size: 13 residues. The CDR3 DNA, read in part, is TGTGCCAGCAGTGAACAGAACACCGGG. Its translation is CASSEQNTG. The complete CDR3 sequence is CASSEQNTGQLYF.

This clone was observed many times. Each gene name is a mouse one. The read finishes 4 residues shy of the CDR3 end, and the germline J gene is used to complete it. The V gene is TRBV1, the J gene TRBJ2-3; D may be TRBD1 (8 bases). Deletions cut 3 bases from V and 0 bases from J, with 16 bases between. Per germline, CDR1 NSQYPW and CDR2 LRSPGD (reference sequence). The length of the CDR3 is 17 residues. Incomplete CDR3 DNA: TGCACCTGCAGTGCGCCACAGGGGGGCCTTAGTGCAGAA. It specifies CTCSAPQGGLSAE. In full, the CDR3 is CTCSAPQGGLSAETLYF.

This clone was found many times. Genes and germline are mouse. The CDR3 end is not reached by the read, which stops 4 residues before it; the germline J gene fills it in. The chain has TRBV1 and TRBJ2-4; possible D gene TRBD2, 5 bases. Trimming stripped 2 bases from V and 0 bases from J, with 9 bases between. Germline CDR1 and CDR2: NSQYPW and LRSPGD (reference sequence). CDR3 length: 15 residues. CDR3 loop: CTCSALGESQNTLYF. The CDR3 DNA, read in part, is TGCACCTGCAGTGCACTTGGGGAGAGTCAAAAC.

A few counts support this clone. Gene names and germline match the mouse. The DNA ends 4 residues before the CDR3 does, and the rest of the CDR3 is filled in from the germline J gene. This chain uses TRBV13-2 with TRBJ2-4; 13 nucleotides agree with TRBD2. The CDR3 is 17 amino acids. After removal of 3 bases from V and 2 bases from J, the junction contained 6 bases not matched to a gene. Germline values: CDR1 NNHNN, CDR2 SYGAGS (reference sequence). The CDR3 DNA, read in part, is TGTGCCAGCGGTGGGACTGGGGGGGCGCGAGCTCAAAAC. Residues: CASGGTGGARAQN. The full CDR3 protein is CASGGTGGARAQNTLYF.

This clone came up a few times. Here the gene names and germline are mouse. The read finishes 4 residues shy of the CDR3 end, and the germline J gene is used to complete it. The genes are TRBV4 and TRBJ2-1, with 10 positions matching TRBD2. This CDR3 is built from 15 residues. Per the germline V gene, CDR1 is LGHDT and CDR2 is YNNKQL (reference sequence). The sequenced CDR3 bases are TGTGCCAGCAGCCCCTTACTGGGGGGGGAGGCT. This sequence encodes CASSPLLGGEA. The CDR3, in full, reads CASSPLLGGEAEQFF. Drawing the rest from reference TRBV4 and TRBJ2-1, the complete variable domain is ETAVFQTPNYHVTQVGNEVSFNCKQTLGHDTMYWYKQDSKKLLKIMFSYNNKQLIVNETVPRRFSPQSSDKAHLNLRIKSVEPEDSAVYLCASSPLLGGEAEQFFGPGTRLTVL.

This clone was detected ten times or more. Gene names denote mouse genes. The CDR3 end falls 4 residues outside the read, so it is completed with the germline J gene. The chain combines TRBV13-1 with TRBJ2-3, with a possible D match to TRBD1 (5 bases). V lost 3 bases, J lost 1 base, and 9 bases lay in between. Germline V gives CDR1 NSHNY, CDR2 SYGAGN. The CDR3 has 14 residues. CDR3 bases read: TGTGCCAGCAGTGGCGACAGAGGTGCAGAA. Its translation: CASSGDRGAE. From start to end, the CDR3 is CASSGDRGAETLYF.

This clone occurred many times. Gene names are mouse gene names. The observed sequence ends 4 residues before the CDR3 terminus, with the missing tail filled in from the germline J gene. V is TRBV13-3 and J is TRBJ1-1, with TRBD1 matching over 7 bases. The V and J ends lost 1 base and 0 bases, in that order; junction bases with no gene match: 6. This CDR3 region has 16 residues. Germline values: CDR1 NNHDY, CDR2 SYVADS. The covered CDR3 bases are TGTGCCAGCAGTGATACCCTGGGACAGACAAACACA. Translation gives CASSDTLGQTNT. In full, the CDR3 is CASSDTLGQTNTEVFF.

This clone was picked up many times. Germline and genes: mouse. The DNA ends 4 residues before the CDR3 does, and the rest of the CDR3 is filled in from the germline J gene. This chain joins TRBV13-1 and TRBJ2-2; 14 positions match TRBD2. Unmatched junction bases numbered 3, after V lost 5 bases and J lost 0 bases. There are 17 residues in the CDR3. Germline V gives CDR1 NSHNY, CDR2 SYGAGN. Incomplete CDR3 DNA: TGTGCCAGCAGGAGGGACTGGGGGGGCGCAAACACCGGG. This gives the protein CASRRDWGGANTG. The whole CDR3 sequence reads CASRRDWGGANTGQLYF.

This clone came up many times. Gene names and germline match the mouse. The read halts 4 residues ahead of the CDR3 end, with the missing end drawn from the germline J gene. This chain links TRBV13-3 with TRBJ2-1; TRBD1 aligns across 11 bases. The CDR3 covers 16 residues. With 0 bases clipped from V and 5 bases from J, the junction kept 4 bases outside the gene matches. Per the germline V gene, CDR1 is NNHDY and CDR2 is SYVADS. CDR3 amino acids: CASSDAGDRGDAEQFF. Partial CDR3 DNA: TGTGCCAGCAGTGATGCCGGGGACAGGGGGGATGCT.

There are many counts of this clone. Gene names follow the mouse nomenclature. The CDR3 reads CASGDVTANTEVFF. The sequenced CDR3 bases are TGTGCCAGCGGTGATGTGACAGCAAACACA. The chain recombines TRBV13-2 with TRBJ1-1, with TRBD1 as a possible D gene (5 bases). From the germline J gene comes the end of the CDR3, since the read stops 4 residues before it. The CDR3 covers 14 residues. V lost 0 bases to trimming and J lost 0 bases, with 6 bases between them. Germline lookup yields CDR1 NNHNN and CDR2 SYGAGS (reference sequence).

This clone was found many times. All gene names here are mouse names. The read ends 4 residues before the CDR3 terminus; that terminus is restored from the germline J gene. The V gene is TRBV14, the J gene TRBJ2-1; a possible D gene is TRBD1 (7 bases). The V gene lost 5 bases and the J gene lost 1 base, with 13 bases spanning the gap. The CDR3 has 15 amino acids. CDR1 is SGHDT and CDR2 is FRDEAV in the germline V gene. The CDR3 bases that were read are TGTGCCAGCAGGTTGGGGGACAGAAACTATGCT. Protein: CASRLGDRNYA. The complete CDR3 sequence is CASRLGDRNYAEQFF.

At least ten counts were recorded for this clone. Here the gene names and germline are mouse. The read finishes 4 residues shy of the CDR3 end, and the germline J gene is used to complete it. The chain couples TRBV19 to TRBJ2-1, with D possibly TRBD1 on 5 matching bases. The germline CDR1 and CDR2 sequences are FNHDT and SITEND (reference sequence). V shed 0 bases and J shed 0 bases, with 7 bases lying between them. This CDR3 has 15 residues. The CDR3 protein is CASSIEDSNYAEQFF. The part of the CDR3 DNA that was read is TGTGCCAGCAGTATAGAAGACAGTAACTATGCT.

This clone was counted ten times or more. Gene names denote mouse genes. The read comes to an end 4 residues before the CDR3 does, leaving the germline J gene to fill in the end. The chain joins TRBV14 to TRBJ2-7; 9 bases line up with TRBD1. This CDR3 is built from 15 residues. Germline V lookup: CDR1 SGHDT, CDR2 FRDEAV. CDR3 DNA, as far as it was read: TGTGCCAGCAGTCCCTCCGGGACAGGGCGTTAT. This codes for CASSPSGTGRY. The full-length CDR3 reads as CASSPSGTGRYEQYF.

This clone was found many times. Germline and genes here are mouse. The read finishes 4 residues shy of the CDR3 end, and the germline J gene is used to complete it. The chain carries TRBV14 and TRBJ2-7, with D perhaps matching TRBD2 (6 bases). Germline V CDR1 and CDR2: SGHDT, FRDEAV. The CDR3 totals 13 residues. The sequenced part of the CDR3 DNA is TGTGCCAGCAGTAGGGTGGGGGAGTAT. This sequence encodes CASSRVGEY. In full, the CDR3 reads CASSRVGEYEQYF.

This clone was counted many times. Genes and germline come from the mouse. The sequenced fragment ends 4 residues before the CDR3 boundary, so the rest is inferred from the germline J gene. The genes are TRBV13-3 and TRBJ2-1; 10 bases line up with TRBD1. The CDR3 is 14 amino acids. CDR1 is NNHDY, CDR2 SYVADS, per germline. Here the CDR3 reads CASNTDRGWAEQFF. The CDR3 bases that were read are TGTGCCAGCAATACGGACAGGGGGTGGGCT.

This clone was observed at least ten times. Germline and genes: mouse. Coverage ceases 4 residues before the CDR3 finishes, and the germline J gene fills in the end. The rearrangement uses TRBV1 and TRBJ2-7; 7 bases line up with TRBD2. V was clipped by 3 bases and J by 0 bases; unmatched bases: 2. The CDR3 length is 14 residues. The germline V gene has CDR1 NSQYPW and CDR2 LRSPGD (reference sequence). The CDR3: CTCSADWSSYEQYF. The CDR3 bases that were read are TGCACCTGCAGTGCGGACTGGAGCTCCTAT.

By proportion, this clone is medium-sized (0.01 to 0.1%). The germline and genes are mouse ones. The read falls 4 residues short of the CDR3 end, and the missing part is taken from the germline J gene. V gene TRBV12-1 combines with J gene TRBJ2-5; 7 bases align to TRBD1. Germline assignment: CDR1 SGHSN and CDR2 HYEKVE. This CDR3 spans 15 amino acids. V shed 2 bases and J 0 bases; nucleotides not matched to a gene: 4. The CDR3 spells CASSPGTVNQDTQYF. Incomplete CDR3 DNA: TGTGCCAGCTCTCCTGGGACAGTTAACCAAGAC.

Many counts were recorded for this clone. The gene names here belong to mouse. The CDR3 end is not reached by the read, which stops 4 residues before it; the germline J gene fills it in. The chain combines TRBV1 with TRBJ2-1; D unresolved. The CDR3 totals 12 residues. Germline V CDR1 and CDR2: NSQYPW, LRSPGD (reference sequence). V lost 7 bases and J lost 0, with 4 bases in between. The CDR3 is CTCTYNYAEQFF. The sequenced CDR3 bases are TGCACCTGCACTTATAACTATGCT.

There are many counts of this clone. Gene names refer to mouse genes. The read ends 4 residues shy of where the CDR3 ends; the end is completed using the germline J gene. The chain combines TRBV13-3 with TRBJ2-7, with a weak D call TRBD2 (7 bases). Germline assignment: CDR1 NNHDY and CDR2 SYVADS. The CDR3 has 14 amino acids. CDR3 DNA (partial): TGTGCCAGCAGTGATATTGGGGGGCGAAAT. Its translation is CASSDIGGRN. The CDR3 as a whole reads CASSDIGGRNEQYF.

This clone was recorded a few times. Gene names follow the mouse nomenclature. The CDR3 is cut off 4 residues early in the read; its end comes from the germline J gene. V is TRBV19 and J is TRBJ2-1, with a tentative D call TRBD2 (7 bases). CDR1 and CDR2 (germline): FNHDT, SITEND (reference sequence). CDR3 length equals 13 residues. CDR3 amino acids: CASSIKGGAEQFF. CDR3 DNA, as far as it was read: TGTGCCAGCAGTATAAAGGGGGGGGCT.

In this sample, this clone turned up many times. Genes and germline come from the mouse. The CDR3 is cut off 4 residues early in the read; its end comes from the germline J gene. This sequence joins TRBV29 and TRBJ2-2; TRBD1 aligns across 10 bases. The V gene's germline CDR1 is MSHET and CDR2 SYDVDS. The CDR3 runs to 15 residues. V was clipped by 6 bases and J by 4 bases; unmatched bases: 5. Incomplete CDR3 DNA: TGTGCTAGCAGGACAGGGGGCGCGAGCACCGGG. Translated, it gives CASRTGGASTG. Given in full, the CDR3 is CASRTGGASTGQLYF.

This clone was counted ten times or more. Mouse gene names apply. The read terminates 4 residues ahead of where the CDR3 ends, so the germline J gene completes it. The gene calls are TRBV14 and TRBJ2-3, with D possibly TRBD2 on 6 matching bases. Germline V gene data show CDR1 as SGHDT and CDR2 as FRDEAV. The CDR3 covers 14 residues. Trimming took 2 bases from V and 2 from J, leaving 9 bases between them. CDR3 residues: CASSLGGNAETLYF. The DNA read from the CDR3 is TGTGCCAGCAGTTTGGGGGGTAATGCAGAA.

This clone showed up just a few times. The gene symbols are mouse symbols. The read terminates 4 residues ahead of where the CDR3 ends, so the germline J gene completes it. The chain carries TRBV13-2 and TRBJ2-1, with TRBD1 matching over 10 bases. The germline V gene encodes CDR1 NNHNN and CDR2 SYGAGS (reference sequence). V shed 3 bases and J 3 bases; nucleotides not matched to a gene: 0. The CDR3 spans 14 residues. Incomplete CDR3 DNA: TGTGCCAGCGGTGGGACAGGGGGCTATGCT. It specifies CASGGTGGYA. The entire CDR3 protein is CASGGTGGYAEQFF.

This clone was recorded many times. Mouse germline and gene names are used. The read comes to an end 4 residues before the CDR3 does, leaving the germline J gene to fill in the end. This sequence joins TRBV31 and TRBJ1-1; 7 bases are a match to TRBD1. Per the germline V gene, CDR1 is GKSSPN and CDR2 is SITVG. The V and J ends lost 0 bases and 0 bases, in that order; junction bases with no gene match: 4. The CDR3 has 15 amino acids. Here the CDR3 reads CAWSLGTDANTEVFF. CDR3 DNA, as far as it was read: TGTGCCTGGAGTCTAGGGACAGATGCAAACACA.

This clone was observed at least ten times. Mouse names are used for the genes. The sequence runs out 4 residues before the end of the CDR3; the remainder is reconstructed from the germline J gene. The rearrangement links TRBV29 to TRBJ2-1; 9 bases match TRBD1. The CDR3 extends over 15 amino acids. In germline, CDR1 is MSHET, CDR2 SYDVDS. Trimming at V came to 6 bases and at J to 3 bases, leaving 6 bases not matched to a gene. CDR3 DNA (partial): TGTGCTAGCAGATCCGGGACAGGGCCCTATGCT. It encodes CASRSGTGPYA. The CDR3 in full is CASRSGTGPYAEQFF.

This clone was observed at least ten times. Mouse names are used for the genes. Partial CDR3 DNA: TGTGCCTGGAGGGACTGGGGGCAAAAC. Translated, it gives CAWRDWGQN. The entire CDR3 sequence reads CAWRDWGQNTLYF. The rearrangement links TRBV31 to TRBJ2-4; TRBD2 matches 10 bases. The DNA ends 4 residues before the CDR3 does, and the rest of the CDR3 is filled in from the germline J gene. The junction had 0 bases not matched to a gene; V was cut back by 3 bases and J by 3 bases. Germline V gene data show CDR1 as GKSSPN and CDR2 as SITVG. This CDR3 region has 13 residues.

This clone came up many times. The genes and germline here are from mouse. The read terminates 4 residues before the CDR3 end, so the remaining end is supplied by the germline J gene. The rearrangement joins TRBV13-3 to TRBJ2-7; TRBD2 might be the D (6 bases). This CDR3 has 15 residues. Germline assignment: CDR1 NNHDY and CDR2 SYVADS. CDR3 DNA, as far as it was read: TGTGCCAGCAGTATCCCATGGGGGAGGGTATAT. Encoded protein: CASSIPWGRVY. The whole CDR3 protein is CASSIPWGRVYEQYF.

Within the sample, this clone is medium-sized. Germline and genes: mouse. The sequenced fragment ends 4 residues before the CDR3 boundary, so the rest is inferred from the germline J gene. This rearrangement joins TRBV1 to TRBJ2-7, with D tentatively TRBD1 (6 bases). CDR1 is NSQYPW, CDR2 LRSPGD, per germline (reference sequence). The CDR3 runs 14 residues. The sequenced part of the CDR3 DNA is TGCACCTGCAGTGCAGGGGACACCGCTTAT. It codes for CTCSAGDTAY. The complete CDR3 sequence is CTCSAGDTAYEQYF.